This T cell receptor beta chain was recovered during a study of blood T cells in healthy people across ages. Study results and limitations: Correlation between TCR beta diversity and naive T cell percentage was strong.

With a J-beta primer mix and a sample-barcoded 5' primer, a second PCR ran roughly 6 to 11 cycles. Via MiXCR, TCRdb re-called the 5' RACE reads, giving one row per CDR3 protein. This table has about 1.4 million distinct CDR3 sequences, 55% to 75% appearing once. For this clonotype: Its target is not known.

The material sequenced was blood. The sequence was obtained from a man aged 18 to 30 in good health.

This chain's CDR3 is CSARDSLSPNAEQYF. For the CDR3, the DNA is TGCAGTGCTAGAGATAGCCTAAGCCCGAATGCCGAGCAGTACTTC. The J gene is TRBJ2-1, the V gene TRBV20-1; unclear D gene. Gene TRBJ2-7 matches the end of the DNA better, so the J call may be wrong. The germline gives CDR1 DFQATT, CDR2 SNEGSKA (reference sequence). The length of the CDR3 is 15 residues.